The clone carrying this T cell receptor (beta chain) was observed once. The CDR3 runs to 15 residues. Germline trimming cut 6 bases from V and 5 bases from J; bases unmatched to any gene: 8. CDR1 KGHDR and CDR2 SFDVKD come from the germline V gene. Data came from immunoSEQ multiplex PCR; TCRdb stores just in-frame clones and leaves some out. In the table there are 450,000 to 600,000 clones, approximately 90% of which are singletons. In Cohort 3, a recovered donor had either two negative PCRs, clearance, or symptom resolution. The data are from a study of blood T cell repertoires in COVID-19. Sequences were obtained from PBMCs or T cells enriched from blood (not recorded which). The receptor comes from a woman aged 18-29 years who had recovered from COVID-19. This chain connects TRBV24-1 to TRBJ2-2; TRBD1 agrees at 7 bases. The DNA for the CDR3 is TGTGCCACCAGTACGAACAGGGGTGGAACCGGGGAGCTGTTTTTT. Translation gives CATSTNRGGTGELFF.